This TCR beta chain came from a study of T cell responses to AZD1222 COVID-19 vaccine. Only in-frame clones appear in the TCRdb table, and some are missing; sequencing was by immunoSEQ multiplex PCR. The sample lists about 140,000 clones, under 95% seen once, with around 1.8% in the top ten. Per germline, CDR1 MNHEY and CDR2 SVGAGI. This CDR3 region has 14 residues. V was shortened by 6 bases and J by 3 bases, with 14 bases between the two germline ends. Regarding the study as a whole: Only five or six individuals given AZD1222 were seropositive at baseline. White British people made up most donors, females outnumbered males, and clonal diversity was possibly underestimated.

Concerning this clone: Its antigen remains unknown.

The chain is built from TRBV6-5 and TRBJ1-2, with a weak D call TRBD1 (5 bases). The sequence came from an adult who received the AZD1222 COVID-19 vaccine. This sample comprised peripheral blood, obtained 28 days after the second AZD1222 dose. The CDR3: CASSPDMRHYGYTF. The DNA of the CDR3 is TGTGCCAGCAGCCCGGACATGCGACACTATGGCTACACCTTC.